This T cell receptor (beta chain) is from a study of shared clonotypes between healthy human individuals. The study, taken as a whole, reports: Non-shared clonotypes showed lower generation probabilities than clonotypes common to all four donors.

Sequencing was performed with immunoSEQ multiplex PCR; in TCRdb, only in-frame clones are kept and a portion is missing. The sample gives fewer than 1.8 million clones, 97% to 99% of which show up once; 0.36% is in the top ten. The V end lost 2 bases, the J end lost 3 bases, and 14 bases lay between the germline ends. Germline CDR1 SGHNT, CDR2 YYREEE (reference sequence). The CDR3 totals 15 residues. The donors, healthy adults who were HIV-negative, had experienced no recent acute infections or vaccinations. This clone was recorded once. Its antigen remains unidentified. The TCR comes from a young man in good health. The genes are TRBV5-4 and TRBJ2-5, with D perhaps being TRBD1 or TRBD2 (5 bases each). The sample consisted of naive CD4+ T cells sorted from blood. Subset reported: CD45RA+ positively selected. Written as DNA, the CDR3 is TGTGCCAGCAGCTTATCCGGGACGAGTAAAGAGACCCAGTACTTC. Its protein product is CASSLSGTSKETQYF.